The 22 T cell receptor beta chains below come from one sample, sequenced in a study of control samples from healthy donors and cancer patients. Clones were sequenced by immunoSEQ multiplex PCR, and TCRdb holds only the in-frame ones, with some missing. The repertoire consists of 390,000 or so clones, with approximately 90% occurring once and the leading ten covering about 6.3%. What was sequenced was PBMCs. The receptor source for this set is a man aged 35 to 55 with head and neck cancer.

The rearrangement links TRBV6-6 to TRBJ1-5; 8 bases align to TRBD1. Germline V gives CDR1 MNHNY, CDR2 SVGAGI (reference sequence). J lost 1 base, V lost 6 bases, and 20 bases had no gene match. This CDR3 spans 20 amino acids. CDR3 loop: CASSRRGPGQAPLSNQPQHF. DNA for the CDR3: TGTGCCAGCAGCCGTCGGGGACCGGGACAGGCGCCTTTGAGCAATCAGCCCCAGCATTTT.

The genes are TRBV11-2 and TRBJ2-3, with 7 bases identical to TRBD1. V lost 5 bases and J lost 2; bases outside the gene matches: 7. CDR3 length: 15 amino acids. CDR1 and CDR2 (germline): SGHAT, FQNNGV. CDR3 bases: TGTGCCAGCAGCCCGGGACAGCCACACACAGATACGCAGTATTTT. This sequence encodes CASSPGQPHTDTQYF.

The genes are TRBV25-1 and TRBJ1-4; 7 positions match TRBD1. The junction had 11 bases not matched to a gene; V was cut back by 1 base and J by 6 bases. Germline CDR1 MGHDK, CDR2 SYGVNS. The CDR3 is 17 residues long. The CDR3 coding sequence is TGTGCCAGCAGTGAATCTGGGAGGGGGCGATTGGATGAAAAACTGTTTTTT. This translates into CASSESGRGRLDEKLFF. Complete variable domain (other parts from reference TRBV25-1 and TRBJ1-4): EADIYQTPRYLVIGTGKKITLECSQTMGHDKMYWYQQDPGMELHLIHYSYGVNSTEKGDLSSESTVSRIRTEHFPLTLESARPSHTSQYLCASSESGRGRLDEKLFFGSGTQLSVL.

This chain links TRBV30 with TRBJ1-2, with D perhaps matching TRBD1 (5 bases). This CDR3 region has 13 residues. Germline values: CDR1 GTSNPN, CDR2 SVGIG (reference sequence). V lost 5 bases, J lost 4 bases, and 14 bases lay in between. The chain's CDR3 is CAWAAGSRYGYTF. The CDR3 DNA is TGTGCCTGGGCCGCAGGGAGTCGCTATGGCTACACCTTC.

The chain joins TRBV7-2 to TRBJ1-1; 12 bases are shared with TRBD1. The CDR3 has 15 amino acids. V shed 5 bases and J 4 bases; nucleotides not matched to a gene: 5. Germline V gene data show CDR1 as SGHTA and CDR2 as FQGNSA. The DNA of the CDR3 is TGTGCCAGCAGCCCCACGGGACAGGGGGCCACTGAAGCTTTCTTT. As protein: CASSPTGQGATEAFF.

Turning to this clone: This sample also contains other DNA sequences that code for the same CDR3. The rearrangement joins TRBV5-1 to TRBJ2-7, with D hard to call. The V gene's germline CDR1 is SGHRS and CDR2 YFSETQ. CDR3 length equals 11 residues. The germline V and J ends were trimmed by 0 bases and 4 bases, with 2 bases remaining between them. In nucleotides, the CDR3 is TGCGCCAGCAGCTTGGGTTACGAGCAGTACTTC. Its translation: CASSLGYEQYF.

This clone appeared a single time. The CDR3 nucleotides are TGTGCCAGCAGTTCATTGACTAGCCCCTGGGAGACCCAGTACTTC. It is translated as CASSSLTSPWETQYF. The chain uses TRBV27 and TRBJ2-5; 7 nucleotides match TRBD2. The CDR3 runs 15 residues. From germline, CDR1 is MNHEY and CDR2 SMNVEV (reference sequence). The J segment lost 5 bases and the V segment lost 4 bases, leaving 10 bases of the junction unmatched.

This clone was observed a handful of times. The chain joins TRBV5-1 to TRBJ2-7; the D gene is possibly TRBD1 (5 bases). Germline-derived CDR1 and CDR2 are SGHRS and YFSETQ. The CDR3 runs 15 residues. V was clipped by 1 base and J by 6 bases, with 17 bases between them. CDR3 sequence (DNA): TGCGCCAGCAGCTTGCGGCAAGGGGCTAGTTTCGAGCAGTACTTC. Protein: CASSLRQGASFEQYF.

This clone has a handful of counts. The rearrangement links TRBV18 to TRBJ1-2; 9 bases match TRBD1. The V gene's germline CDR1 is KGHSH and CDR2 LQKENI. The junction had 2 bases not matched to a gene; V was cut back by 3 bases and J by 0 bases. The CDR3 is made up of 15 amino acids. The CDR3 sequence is CASSPGQGPNYGYTF. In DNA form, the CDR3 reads TGTGCCAGCTCACCGGGACAGGGACCTAACTATGGCTACACCTTC.

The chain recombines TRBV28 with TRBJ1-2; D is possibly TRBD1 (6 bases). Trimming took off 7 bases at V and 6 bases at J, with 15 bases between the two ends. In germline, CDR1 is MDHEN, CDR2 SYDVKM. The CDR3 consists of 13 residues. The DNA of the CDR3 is TGTGCCAGCACCCCCACAGGGATCAATGGCTACACCTTC. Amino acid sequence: CASTPTGINGYTF.

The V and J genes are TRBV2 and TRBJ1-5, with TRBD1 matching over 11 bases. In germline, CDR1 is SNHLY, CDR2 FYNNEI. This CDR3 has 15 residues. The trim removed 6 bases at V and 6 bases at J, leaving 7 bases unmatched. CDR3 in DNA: TGTGCCAGCAGAGACGGACAGGGGGCGATTCAGCCCCAGCATTTT. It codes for CASRDGQGAIQPQHF.

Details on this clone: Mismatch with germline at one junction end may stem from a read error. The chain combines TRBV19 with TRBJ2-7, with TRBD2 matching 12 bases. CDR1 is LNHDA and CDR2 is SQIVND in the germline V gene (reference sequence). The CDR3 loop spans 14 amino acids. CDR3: CPSRTRLAGEEQHF. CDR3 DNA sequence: TGTCCCAGTCGTACGCGACTAGCGGGAGAGGAGCAGCACTTC.

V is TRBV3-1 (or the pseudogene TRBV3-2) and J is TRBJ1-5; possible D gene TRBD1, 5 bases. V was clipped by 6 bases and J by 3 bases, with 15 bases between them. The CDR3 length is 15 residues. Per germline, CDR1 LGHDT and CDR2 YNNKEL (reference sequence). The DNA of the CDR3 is TGTGCCAGCAGTGGTCCGGGACTTCTCAATCAGCCCCAGCATTTT. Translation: CASSGPGLLNQPQHF.

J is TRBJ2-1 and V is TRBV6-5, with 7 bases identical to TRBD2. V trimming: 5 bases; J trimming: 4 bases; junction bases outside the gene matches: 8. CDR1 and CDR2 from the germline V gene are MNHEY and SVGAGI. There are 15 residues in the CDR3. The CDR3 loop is CASSPPGEGYNEQFF. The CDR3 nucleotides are TGTGCCAGCAGTCCCCCGGGGGAGGGGTACAATGAGCAGTTCTTC.

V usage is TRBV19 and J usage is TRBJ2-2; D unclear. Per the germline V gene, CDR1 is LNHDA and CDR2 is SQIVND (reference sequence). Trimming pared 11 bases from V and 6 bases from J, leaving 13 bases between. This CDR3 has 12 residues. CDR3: CAARIGAGELFF. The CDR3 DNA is TGTGCCGCCAGAATAGGAGCCGGGGAGCTGTTTTTT.

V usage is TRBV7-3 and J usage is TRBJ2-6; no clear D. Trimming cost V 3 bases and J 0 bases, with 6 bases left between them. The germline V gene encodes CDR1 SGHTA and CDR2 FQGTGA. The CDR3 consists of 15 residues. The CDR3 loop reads CASSLSRSGANVLTF. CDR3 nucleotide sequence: TGTGCCAGCAGCTTGTCTCGCTCTGGGGCCAACGTCCTGACTTTC.

Here the CDR3 reads CASRLVAGGPAYEQYF. CDR3 nucleotides: TGCGCCAGCAGACTTGTAGCGGGAGGGCCGGCGTACGAGCAGTACTTC. V is TRBV5-1 and J is TRBJ2-7; 11 positions agree with TRBD2. This CDR3 region has 16 residues. Germline V gene lookup returns CDR1 SGHRS and CDR2 YFSETQ. V shed 5 bases, J shed 4 bases, and the junction held 11 bases outside the gene matches. Based on the CDR3 plus reference TRBV5-1 and TRBJ2-7, the full variable domain is KAGVTQTPRYLIKTRGQQVTLSCSPISGHRSVSWYQQTPGQGLQFLFEYFSETQRNKGNFPGRFSGRQFSNSRSEMNVSTLELGDSALYLCASRLVAGGPAYEQYFGPGTRLTVT.

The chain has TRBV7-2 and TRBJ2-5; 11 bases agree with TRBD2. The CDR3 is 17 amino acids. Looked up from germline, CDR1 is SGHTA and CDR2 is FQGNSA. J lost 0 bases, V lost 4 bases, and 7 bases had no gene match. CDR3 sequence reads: CASSSGWTSGYQETQYF. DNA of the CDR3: TGTGCCAGCAGCTCCGGATGGACTAGCGGGTACCAAGAGACCCAGTACTTC.

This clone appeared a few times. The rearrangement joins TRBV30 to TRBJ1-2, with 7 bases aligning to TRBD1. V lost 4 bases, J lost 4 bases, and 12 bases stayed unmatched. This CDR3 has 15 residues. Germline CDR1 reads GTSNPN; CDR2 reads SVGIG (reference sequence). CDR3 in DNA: TGTGCCTGGAATCCGACAGGGCTTTCCTCCTATGGCTACACCTTC. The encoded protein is CAWNPTGLSSYGYTF.

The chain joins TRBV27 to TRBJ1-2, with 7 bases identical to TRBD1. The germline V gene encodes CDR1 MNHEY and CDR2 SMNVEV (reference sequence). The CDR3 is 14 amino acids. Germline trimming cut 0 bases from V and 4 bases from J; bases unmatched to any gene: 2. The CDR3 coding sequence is TGTGCCAGCAGTTTATCCCGGGACAGCTATGGCTACACCTTC. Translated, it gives CASSLSRDSYGYTF.

The CDR3: CASSILEGVPQHF. CDR3 sequence (DNA): TGTGCCAGTAGTATCCTCGAGGGGGTGCCCCAGCATTTT. The chain links TRBV19 to TRBJ1-5, with D possibly TRBD1 on 6 matching bases. CDR3 length equals 13 residues. The germline CDR1 and CDR2 sequences are LNHDA and SQIVND (reference sequence). With 3 bases removed from V and 9 bases from J, the gap between germline ends came to 12 bases.

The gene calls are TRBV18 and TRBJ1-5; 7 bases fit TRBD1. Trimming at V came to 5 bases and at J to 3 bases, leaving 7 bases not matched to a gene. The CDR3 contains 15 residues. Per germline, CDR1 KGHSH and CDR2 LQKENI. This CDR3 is CASSYYGTDNQPQHF. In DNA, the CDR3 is TGTGCCAGCTCATACTACGGGACAGACAATCAGCCCCAGCATTTT.